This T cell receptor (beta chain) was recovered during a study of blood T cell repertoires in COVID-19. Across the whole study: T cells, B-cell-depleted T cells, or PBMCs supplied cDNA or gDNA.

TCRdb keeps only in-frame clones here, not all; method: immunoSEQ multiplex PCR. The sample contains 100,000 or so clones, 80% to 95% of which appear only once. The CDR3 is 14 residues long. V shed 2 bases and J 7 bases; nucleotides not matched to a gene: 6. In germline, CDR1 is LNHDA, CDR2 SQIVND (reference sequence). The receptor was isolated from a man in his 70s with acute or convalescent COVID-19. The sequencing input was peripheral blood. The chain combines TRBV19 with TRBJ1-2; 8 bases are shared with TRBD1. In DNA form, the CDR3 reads TGTGCCAGTAGTATAATGGCGGGACAGGTTGGCTACACCTTC. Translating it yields CASSIMAGQVGYTF.